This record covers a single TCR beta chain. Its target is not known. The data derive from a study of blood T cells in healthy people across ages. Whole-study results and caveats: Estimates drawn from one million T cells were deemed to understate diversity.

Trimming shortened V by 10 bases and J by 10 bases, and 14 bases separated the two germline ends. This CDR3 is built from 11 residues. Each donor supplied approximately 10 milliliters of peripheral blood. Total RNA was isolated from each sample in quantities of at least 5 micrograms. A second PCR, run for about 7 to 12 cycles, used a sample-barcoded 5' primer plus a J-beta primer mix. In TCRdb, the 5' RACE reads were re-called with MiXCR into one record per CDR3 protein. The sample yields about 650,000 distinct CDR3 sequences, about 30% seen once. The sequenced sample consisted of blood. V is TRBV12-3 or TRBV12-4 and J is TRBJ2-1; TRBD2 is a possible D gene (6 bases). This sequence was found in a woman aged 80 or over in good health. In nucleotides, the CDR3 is TGTGCCATCGCAATCGGGGGAGAGCAGTTCTTC. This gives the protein CAIAIGGEQFF.